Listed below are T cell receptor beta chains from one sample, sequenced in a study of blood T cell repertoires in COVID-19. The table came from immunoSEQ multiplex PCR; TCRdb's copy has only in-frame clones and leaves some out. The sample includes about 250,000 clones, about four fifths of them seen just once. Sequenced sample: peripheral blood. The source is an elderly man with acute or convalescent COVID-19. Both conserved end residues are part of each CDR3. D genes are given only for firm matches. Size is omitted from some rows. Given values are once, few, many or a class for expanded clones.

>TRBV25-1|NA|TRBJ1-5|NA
TGTGCCAGCGCTAGAAATAGCAATCAGCCCCAGCATTTT
CASARNSNQPQHF
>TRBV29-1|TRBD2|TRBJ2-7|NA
TGCAGCGTCGCGCTACGGGGGAGGGTGACGTACGAGCAGTACTTC
CSVALRGRVTYEQYF
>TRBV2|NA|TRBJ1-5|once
TGTGCCAGCAGTGAAGGGACAGCCTCTTATAGGGGCAATCAGCCCCAGCATTTT
CASSEGTASYRGNQPQHF
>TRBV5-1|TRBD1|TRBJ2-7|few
TGCGCCAGCAGCTTGGGGGGACAGGGAGGAGAGCAGTACTTC
CASSLGGQGGEQYF
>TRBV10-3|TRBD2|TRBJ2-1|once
TGTGCCACCCTACCAGAGGGAGGGTCCTACAATGAGCAGTTCTTC
CATLPEGGSYNEQFF
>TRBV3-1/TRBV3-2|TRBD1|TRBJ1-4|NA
TGTGCCAGCAGCCCGGGACAGGGAGTTCGTACTAATGAAAAACTGTTTTTT
CASSPGQGVRTNEKLFF
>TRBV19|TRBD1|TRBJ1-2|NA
TGTGCCAGTAGTATTCCGGGACAGGGGCCGGCGATAAACTATGGCTACACCTTC
CASSIPGQGPAINYGYTF
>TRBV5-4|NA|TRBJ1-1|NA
TGTGCCAGCAGCCGGGGAGGGGGAGGGACCACTGAAGCTTTCTTT
CASSRGGGGTTEAFF
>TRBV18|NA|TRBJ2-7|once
TGTGCCAGCTCACCCTCGACAGGAGCAACCTACGAGCAGTACTTC
CASSPSTGATYEQYF
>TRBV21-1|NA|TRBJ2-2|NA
TGTGCCAGCAGCAAGAACCGGGACAGGGGGGACACCGGGGAGCTGTTTTTT
CASSKNRDRGDTGELFF
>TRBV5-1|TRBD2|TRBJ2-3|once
TGCGCCAGCAGCTTGGGACTAGCGGGAGTGGGAGATACGCAGTATTTT
CASSLGLAGVGDTQYF
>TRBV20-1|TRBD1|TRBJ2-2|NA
TGCAGTGCTAGTCAGGGGGCGAACACCGGGGAGCTGTTTTTT
CSASQGANTGELFF
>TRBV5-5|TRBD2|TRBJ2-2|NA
TGTGCCAGCAGCACGGGACTATCGAACACCGGGGAGCTGTTTTTT
CASSTGLSNTGELFF
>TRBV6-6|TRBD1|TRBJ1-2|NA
TGTGCCAGCTCGACAGGGGTTGATGGCTACACCTTC
CASSTGVDGYTF
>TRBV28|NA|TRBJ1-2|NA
TGTGCCAGCAGCCGTCCGGGACAAACCAACTATGGCTACACCTTC
CASSRPGQTNYGYTF
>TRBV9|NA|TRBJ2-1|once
TGTGCCAGCAGCGTAGCTCCTTCAGGGGGGCCACGGTTCTTC
CASSVAPSGGPRFF
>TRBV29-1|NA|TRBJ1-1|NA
TGCAGCGTTGAAGATTCTTTGGACACCCACCCGGACACTGAAGCTTTCTTT
CSVEDSLDTHPDTEAFF
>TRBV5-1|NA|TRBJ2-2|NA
TGCGCCAGCAGCTTGACTGACACCGGGGAGCTGTTTTTT
CASSLTDTGELFF
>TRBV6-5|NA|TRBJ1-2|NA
TGTGCCAGCAGCCAGTCGGGCGGGACTAGTGGCTACACCTTC
CASSQSGGTSGYTF
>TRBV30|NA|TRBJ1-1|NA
TGTGCCTGGACCTCTGGGCCGACAAACACTGAAGCTTTCTTT
CAWTSGPTNTEAFF
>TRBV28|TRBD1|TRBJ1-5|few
TGTGCCAGCAGCGGGGACAGGGGCCTGTTTCTGAGCAATCAGCCCCAGCATTTT
CASSGDRGLFLSNQPQHF
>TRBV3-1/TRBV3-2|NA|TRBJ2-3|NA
TGTGCCAGCAGCCAGATTAGCAGGGTAGATACGCAGTATTTT
CASSQISRVDTQYF
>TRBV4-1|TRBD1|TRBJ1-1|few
TGCGCCAGCAGCCATTACGACAGGGACACTGAAGCTTTCTTT
CASSHYDRDTEAFF
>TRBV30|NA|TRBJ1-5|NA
TGTGCCTGGAGTGCTGTCGGTCAGCCCCAGCATTTT
CAWSAVGQPQHF
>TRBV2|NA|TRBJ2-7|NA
TGTGCCAGCAGTGTAATTAGAGACTACGAGCAGTACTTC
CASSVIRDYEQYF
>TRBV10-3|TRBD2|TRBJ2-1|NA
TGTGCCATCAGTGACCCTAGCGGGAGGGCCTCATTTTACAATGAGCAGTTCTTC
CAISDPSGRASFYNEQFF
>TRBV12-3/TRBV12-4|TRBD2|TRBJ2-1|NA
TGTGCCAGCGGACTAGCGGGTCTCAATGAGCAGTTCTTC
CASGLAGLNEQFF
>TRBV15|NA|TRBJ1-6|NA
TGTGCCACCAGCAGAGATAAGGTGACAAACAGACCCCTCCACTTT
CATSRDKVTNRPLHF
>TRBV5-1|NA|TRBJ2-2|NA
TGCGCCAGCAGCTTGGATAGAGGGGAGCTGTTTTTT
CASSLDRGELFF
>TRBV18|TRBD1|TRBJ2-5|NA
TGTGCCAGCTCATCTTCCGGGACAGGGGTACAAGAGACCCAGTACTTC
CASSSSGTGVQETQYF
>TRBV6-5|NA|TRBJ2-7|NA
TGTGCCAGCAGTAACGGCTGGGCCGAATCCTACGAGCAGTACTTC
CASSNGWAESYEQYF
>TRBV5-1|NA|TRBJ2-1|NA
TGCGCCAGCAGCTTGGCTTCGGGGTTCTCCTACAATGAGCAGTTCTTC
CASSLASGFSYNEQFF
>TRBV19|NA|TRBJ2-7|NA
TGTGCCAGTAGTAAACCGGGACATCCGCCCCTCGAGCAGTACTTC
CASSKPGHPPLEQYF
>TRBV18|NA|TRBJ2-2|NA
TGTGCCAGCTCACCGGGGGGGAACACCGGGGAGCTGTTTTTT
CASSPGGNTGELFF
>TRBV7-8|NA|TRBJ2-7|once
TGTGCCAGCAGCTTAGGCCAGGGAGGTAACGAGCAGTACTTC
CASSLGQGGNEQYF
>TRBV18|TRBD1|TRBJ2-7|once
TGTGCCAGCTCACCAGGGGACAGGCTCAACTACGAGCAGTACTTC
CASSPGDRLNYEQYF
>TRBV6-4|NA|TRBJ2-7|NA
TGTGCCAGCTCAACTTACCGGGACGGGAGCTCCTACGAGCAGTACTTC
CASSTYRDGSSYEQYF
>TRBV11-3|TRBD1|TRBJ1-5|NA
TGTGCCAGCCGTAAAGCAGGACAGGGGGGCGGTCAGCCCCAGCATTTT
CASRKAGQGGGQPQHF
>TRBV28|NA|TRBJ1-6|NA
TGTGCCAGCAGTACCCCATCCAGGGGTCTAAATTCACCCCTCCACTTT
CASSTPSRGLNSPLHF
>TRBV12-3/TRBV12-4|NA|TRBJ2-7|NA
TGTGCCAGCAGTTCACAGAACGCCTACGAGCAGTACTTC
CASSSQNAYEQYF
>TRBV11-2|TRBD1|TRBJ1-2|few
TGTGCCAGCAGCTTGTGGTCGGACAGGGCCTCTAACTATGGCTACACCTTC
CASSLWSDRASNYGYTF
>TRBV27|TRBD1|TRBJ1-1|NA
TGTGCCAGCAGTTTAGGACAGGGGCGAAAAAGTGAAGCTTTCTTT
CASSLGQGRKSEAFF